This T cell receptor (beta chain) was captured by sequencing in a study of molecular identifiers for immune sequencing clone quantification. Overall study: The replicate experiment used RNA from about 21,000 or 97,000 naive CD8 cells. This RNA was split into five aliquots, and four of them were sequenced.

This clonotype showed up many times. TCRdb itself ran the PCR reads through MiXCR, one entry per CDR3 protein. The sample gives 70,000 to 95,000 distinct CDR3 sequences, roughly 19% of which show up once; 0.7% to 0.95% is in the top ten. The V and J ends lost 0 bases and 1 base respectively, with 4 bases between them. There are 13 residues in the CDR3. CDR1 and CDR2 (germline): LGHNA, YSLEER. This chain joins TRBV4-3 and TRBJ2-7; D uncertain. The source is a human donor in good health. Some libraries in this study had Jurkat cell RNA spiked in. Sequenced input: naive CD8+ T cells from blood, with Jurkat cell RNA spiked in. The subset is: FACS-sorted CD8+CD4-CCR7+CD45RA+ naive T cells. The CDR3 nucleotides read TGCGCCAGCAGCCAAGACAGTTCCTACGAGCAGTACTTC. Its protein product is CASSQDSSYEQYF.